This T cell receptor (beta chain) emerged from a study of cytomegalovirus exposure and HLA in healthy donors. Study-wide results and limits: Whilst most TCR sequences proved rare, a subset of public TCRs occurred across many donors.

Germline V gene sequence: CDR1 SGHDN, CDR2 FVKESK. The CDR3 extends over 13 amino acids. V gave up 4 bases and J gave up 2 bases, with 8 bases separating them. A note on this clone: Its target is unknown.

The repertoire was sequenced with immunoSEQ multiplex PCR; TCRdb's copy has only in-frame clones and lacks some. The sample shows some 350,000 clones, 75% to 90% of them seen only once. Sequenced input: PBMCs. This chain connects TRBV14 to TRBJ1-1; perhaps TRBD1 as D (5 bases). This clonotype was sampled from a woman in her 30s in good health and CMV-seropositive. The CDR3 bases are TGTGCCAGCAGCCGGCAGGGTAACACTGAAGCTTTCTTT. Protein: CASSRQGNTEAFF.